This T cell receptor beta chain was found in a study of regulatory T cells in long-lasting Graves disease. Arm-PCR of CDR3 regions and iRepertoire HTBI primers were the basis on which TCR beta libraries were built. Via MiXCR, TCRdb re-called the multiplex PCR reads, giving one row per CDR3 protein. The sample has 500,000 or so distinct CDR3 sequences; more than 15% are singletons. This clonotype showed up just a few times. Regarding time point: newly diagnosed GD, antithyroid drugs for less than 3 months. Following extraction of RNA from PBMCs, that RNA was used to make the TCR library. The sample was also reused in another study, on T cells in Graves' hyperthyroidism and ophthalmopathy.

The sequence came from a woman aged 35-60 years with Graves disease. The starting material was peripheral blood mononuclear cells (PBMCs), obtained at new diagnosis, from a patient treated with antithyroid drugs.

For the CDR3, the DNA is TGTGCCAGCAGTTTCGGGGGGGCTACCGGGGAGCTGTTTTTT. Translating it yields CASSFGGATGELFF. This rearrangement joins TRBV28 to TRBJ2-2; 8 nucleotides agree with TRBD2. The CDR3 runs 14 residues. Trimming at V came to 3 bases and at J to 5 bases, leaving 2 bases not matched to a gene. Germline loops: CDR1 MDHEN, CDR2 SYDVKM.